Listed here are 25 T cell receptor beta chains from one sample, sequenced in a study of blood T cell repertoires in COVID-19. The assay was immunoSEQ multiplex PCR, and TCRdb's table has in-frame clones only and misses some. The table has about 120,000 clones, 85% to 90% seen once. Sequencing used peripheral blood. The source is a man in his sixties with COVID-19, enrolled during active disease.

The J gene is TRBJ2-3, the V gene TRBV30, with D unresolved. V was shortened by 0 bases and J by 0 bases, with 10 bases between the two germline ends. CDR1 GTSNPN and CDR2 SVGIG come from the germline V gene (reference sequence). The CDR3 runs to 15 residues. CDR3 nucleotide sequence: TGTGCCTGGAGTGTAAAAGGCGGAAGCACAGATACGCAGTATTTT. Encoded protein: CAWSVKGGSTDTQYF. The full variable domain, completed using reference TRBV30 and TRBJ2-3, is SQTIHQWPATLVQPVGSPLSLECTVEGTSNPNLYWYRQAAGRGLQLLFYSVGIGQISSEVPQNLSASRPQDRQFILSSKKLLLSDSGFYLCAWSVKGGSTDTQYFGPGTRLTVL.

This clone was recorded once. This sample also contains other DNA sequences that code for the same CDR3. The CDR3 DNA sequence: TGTGCCAGCAGAACAGGGTCTAGCAATCAGCCCCAGCATTTT. Encoded protein: CASRTGSSNQPQHF. The chain couples TRBV27 to TRBJ1-5; the D gene is possibly TRBD1 (6 bases). Trimming left V 6 bases short and J 0 bases short, with 9 bases between. Germline V gives CDR1 MNHEY, CDR2 SMNVEV (reference sequence). The CDR3 loop spans 14 amino acids.

The chain has TRBV4-3 and TRBJ1-6, with D hard to call. The CDR3 loop spans 20 amino acids. Per germline, CDR1 LGHNA and CDR2 YSLEER. V dropped 4 bases and J dropped 0 bases, with 22 bases sitting between them. The CDR3 here is CASSPSWEGASSSYNSPLHF. The DNA for the CDR3 is TGCGCCAGCAGCCCTAGTTGGGAGGGAGCCTCTAGCTCCTATAATTCACCCCTCCACTTT.

CDR3 loop: CASSPSGNTGELFF. Here the CDR3 DNA reads TGTGCCAGCAGTCCTAGCGGGAACACCGGGGAGCTGTTTTTT. The chain is built from TRBV7-3 and TRBJ2-2, with 7 positions matching TRBD2. The V segment lost 6 bases and the J segment 1 base; nucleotides outside the gene matches: 2. CDR3 size: 14 residues. Germline assignment: CDR1 SGHTA and CDR2 FQGTGA.

This chain uses TRBV7-2 with TRBJ2-7; D is possibly TRBD2 (6 bases). Germline V gives CDR1 SGHTA, CDR2 FQGNSA. The V end lost 4 bases, the J end lost 4 bases, and 14 bases lay between the germline ends. The CDR3 totals 14 residues. DNA of the CDR3: TGTGCCAGCAGCTCGAGCGGGCCGATGTACGAGCAGTACTTC. This sequence encodes CASSSSGPMYEQYF.

This chain connects TRBV12-3 or TRBV12-4 to TRBJ1-1, with D uncertain. There are 13 residues in the CDR3. V lost 7 bases and J lost 5, with 14 bases in between. The CDR3 sequence: CASTQRTLTEAFF. As DNA, the CDR3 is TGTGCCAGCACCCAAAGGACTCTTACTGAAGCTTTCTTT.

V usage is TRBV7-3 and J usage is TRBJ2-7; 11 nucleotides line up with TRBD1. The length of the CDR3 is 15 residues. V gave up 2 bases and J gave up 6 bases; unmatched junction bases: 6. Germline V gene lookup returns CDR1 SGHTA and CDR2 FQGTGA. CDR3 coding DNA: TGTGCCAGCAGCTTACTCGGGGACAGGGGGTCCGAGCAGTACTTC. This translates into CASSLLGDRGSEQYF.

The rearrangement joins TRBV9 to TRBJ2-3; the D gene is possibly TRBD1 (6 bases). Germline CDR1 reads SGDLS; CDR2 reads YYNGEE. CDR3 length: 15 amino acids. V was shortened by 2 bases and J by 0 bases, with 10 bases between the two germline ends. Written as DNA, the CDR3 is TGTGCCAGCAGCGTCCCGGGACAAAGCACAGATACGCAGTATTTT. Translated, it gives CASSVPGQSTDTQYF.

The CDR3 DNA reads as TGTGCCAGCAGCCTTACAGGGTTCGGAAACACCATATATTTT. As protein: CASSLTGFGNTIYF. The chain employs TRBV5-6 and TRBJ1-3; D perhaps matches TRBD1 (6 bases). This CDR3 has 14 residues. Trimming shortened V by 4 bases and J by 4 bases, and 12 bases separated the two germline ends. Germline CDR1 and CDR2: SGHDT and YYEEEE.

This chain connects TRBV9 to TRBJ2-5; 7 nucleotides align to TRBD2. V was pared by 0 bases and J by 4 bases, with 6 bases of the junction left unmatched. The CDR3 sequence is 15 residues long. In germline, CDR1 is SGDLS, CDR2 YYNGEE. This CDR3 reads CASSVGWEGRETQYF. The CDR3, as DNA: TGTGCCAGCAGCGTAGGATGGGAGGGGCGAGAGACCCAGTACTTC. Complete variable domain (other parts from reference TRBV9 and TRBJ2-5): DSGVTQTPKHLITATGQRVTLRCSPRSGDLSVYWYQQSLDQGLQFLIQYYNGEERAKGNILERFSAQQFPDLHSELNLSSLELGDSALYFCASSVGWEGRETQYFGPGTRLLVL.

This chain links TRBV27 with TRBJ1-3, with D uncertain. Trimming shortened V by 0 bases and J by 4 bases, and 4 bases separated the two germline ends. CDR1 and CDR2 (germline): MNHEY, SMNVEV (reference sequence). The CDR3 length is 13 residues. The DNA of the CDR3 is TGTGCCAGCAGTTTATCGGAGGGAAACACCATATATTTT. Translated: CASSLSEGNTIYF.

This sequence joins TRBV15 and TRBJ1-3, with D perhaps TRBD1 (5 bases). V gave up 8 bases and J gave up 0 bases, with 14 bases separating them. CDR1 is LNHNV, CDR2 YYDKDF, per germline (reference sequence). This CDR3 is 15 amino acids long. Here the CDR3 reads CATQAGQSSGNTIYF. DNA of the CDR3: TGTGCCACCCAGGCAGGGCAGAGCTCTGGAAACACCATATATTTT.

The rearrangement links TRBV5-6 to TRBJ2-1, with 8 bases matching TRBD1. The CDR3 sequence is 15 residues long. Per the germline V gene, CDR1 is SGHDT and CDR2 is YYEEEE. The trim removed 4 bases at V and 9 bases at J, leaving 12 bases unmatched. The CDR3 DNA reads as TGTGCCAGCAGCGTGACAGGGGTAGAGTGGGGTGAGCAGTTCTTC. This sequence encodes CASSVTGVEWGEQFF.

The chain uses TRBV29-1 and TRBJ1-1; 10 bases line up with TRBD1. The trim removed 4 bases at V and 4 bases at J, leaving 6 bases unmatched. Germline V lookup: CDR1 SQVTM, CDR2 ANQGSEA. This CDR3 has 14 residues. CDR3 DNA: TGCAGCGTTGCTGACAGGGGGCGCGTCACTGAAGCTTTCTTT. Amino acids: CSVADRGRVTEAFF.

The chain is built from TRBV4-1 and TRBJ1-4; D uncertain. CDR1 and CDR2 from the germline V gene are MGHRA and YSYEKL. V dropped 0 bases and J dropped 2 bases, with 10 bases sitting between them. This CDR3 region has 16 residues. The CDR3: CASSQDGGQTNEKLFF. For the CDR3, the DNA is TGCGCCAGCAGCCAAGATGGCGGTCAGACTAATGAAAAACTGTTTTTT.

The chain couples TRBV7-2 to TRBJ2-1; 9 nucleotides line up with TRBD2. CDR1 and CDR2 from the germline V gene are SGHTA and FQGNSA. Trimming took 10 bases from V and 6 from J; bases not matched to a gene: 10. The CDR3 totals 14 residues. The DNA of the CDR3 is TGTGCCATATTTAGCGGGGGACCCCTCAATGAGCAGTTCTTC. Translation gives CAIFSGGPLNEQFF.

J is TRBJ2-1 and V is TRBV6-5; possible D gene TRBD1, 6 bases. The V gene lost 6 bases and the J gene lost 8 bases, with 20 bases spanning the gap. Germline loops: CDR1 MNHEY, CDR2 SVGAGI. This CDR3 spans 15 amino acids. The CDR3 loop reads CASRLTYRVLHEQFF. CDR3 nucleotides: TGTGCCAGCAGGTTGACGTACAGGGTTTTGCATGAGCAGTTCTTC.

A few counts support this clone. J is TRBJ1-6 and V is TRBV19; unclear D gene. From germline, CDR1 is LNHDA and CDR2 SQIVND (reference sequence). The CDR3 length is 13 residues. Trimming pared 1 base from V and 8 bases from J, leaving 6 bases between. CDR3 in amino acids: CASSIGADSPLHF. CDR3 sequence (DNA): TGTGCCAGTAGTATAGGGGCCGATTCACCCCTCCACTTT.

This clone occurred a few times. This chain links TRBV3-1 (or the pseudogene TRBV3-2) with TRBJ2-1; no definite D call. Germline CDR1 is LGHDT and CDR2 is YNNKEL (reference sequence). V was cut by 4 bases and J by 6 bases, with 10 bases left in between. The CDR3 runs to 13 residues. CDR3 DNA sequence: TGTGCCAGCAGCCTTGACATTTTCAATGAGCAGTTCTTC. This sequence encodes CASSLDIFNEQFF.

The rearrangement joins TRBV9 to TRBJ1-1; D remains unclear. CDR1 SGDLS and CDR2 YYNGEE come from the germline V gene. With 1 base removed from V and 7 bases from J, the gap between germline ends came to 11 bases. This CDR3 has 13 amino acids. The CDR3: CASSVLGGGEAFF. The CDR3 nucleotides read TGTGCCAGCAGCGTACTCGGTGGCGGTGAAGCTTTCTTT.

The chain combines TRBV28 with TRBJ2-5; 10 nucleotides match TRBD2. In germline, CDR1 is MDHEN, CDR2 SYDVKM. V shed 5 bases and J 5 bases; nucleotides not matched to a gene: 11. The CDR3 covers 16 residues. CDR3 bases: TGTGCCAGCAGTGGGACTAGCGCCCGGTTGGGTGAGACCCAGTACTTC. Its translation: CASSGTSARLGETQYF.

V gene TRBV6-5 combines with J gene TRBJ1-1; unclear D gene. The CDR3 is 11 amino acids. CDR1 is MNHEY, CDR2 SVGAGI, per germline. V was cut by 6 bases and J by 4 bases, with 6 bases left in between. CDR3 protein: CASSHPTEAFF. The CDR3 DNA is TGTGCCAGCAGCCATCCCACTGAAGCTTTCTTT.

This clone came up once. The chain couples TRBV12-3 or TRBV12-4 to TRBJ1-1; D is ambiguous. The germline V and J ends were trimmed by 2 bases and 11 bases, with 15 bases remaining between them. The CDR3 length is 13 residues. Here the CDR3 DNA reads TGTGCCAGCAGTTTAAAGCGCAGACTCGGGGCTTTCTTT. It specifies CASSLKRRLGAFF.

The gene calls are TRBV3-1 (or the pseudogene TRBV3-2) and TRBJ1-1; weak D call: TRBD1 (5 bases). CDR1 and CDR2 from the germline V gene are LGHDT and YNNKEL (reference sequence). CDR3 length: 17 residues. The germline V and J ends were trimmed by 0 bases and 8 bases, with 22 bases remaining between them. CDR3 protein: CASSQDRRLAGTEEAFF. CDR3 nucleotides: TGTGCCAGCAGCCAAGATCGTAGGTTAGCGGGGACGGAAGAAGCTTTCTTT.

The V and J genes are TRBV23-1 and TRBJ1-1; 11 bases match TRBD1. TRBV23-1 is known as an ORF, though its function is uncertain. With 9 bases clipped from V and 4 bases from J, the junction kept 4 bases outside the gene matches. This CDR3 region has 13 residues. The CDR3 DNA reads as TGCGCCAGAAGGACAGGGGGCCGCACTGAAGCTTTCTTT. Translating it yields CARRTGGRTEAFF.